The clone carrying this T cell receptor beta chain was counted a single time. What it recognizes is unknown. All patients experienced relapse after autologous stem cell transplantation, and brentuximab vedotin exposure was variable. Generated by immunoSEQ multiplex PCR, the TCRdb table keeps only in-frame clones and is missing some. The sample has some 150,000 clones; nearly 80% are singletons. The source of the sample is a study of PD-1 blockade in classical Hodgkin lymphoma. Germline V gene sequence: CDR1 MNHEY, CDR2 SVGAGI. This CDR3 has 14 residues. V was clipped by 2 bases and J by 3 bases; unmatched bases: 3. Study results and limitations: CD4+ but not CD8+ TCR diversity rose significantly by C4D1. When set against healthy donors, newly diagnosed patients were reported to show lower baseline TCR diversity.

The rearrangement joins TRBV6-5 to TRBJ1-1, with 7 positions matching TRBD1. Specimen: peripheral blood mononuclear cells (PBMCs), collected before the second cycle of nivolumab. This TCR came from a human donor with classical Hodgkin lymphoma. The CDR3 loop reads CASSYDRVYTEAFF. The CDR3 DNA reads as TGTGCCAGCAGTTACGACAGGGTATACACTGAAGCTTTCTTT.